The rows below give T cell receptor beta chains drawn from one sample of a study of T-cell memory formation after mild COVID-19. TCRdb independently ran MiXCR on the 5' RACE reads; one entry per CDR3 protein. Of over 500,000 distinct CDR3 sequences listed, 15% to 20% are singletons. Sequenced sample: PBMCs or a T cell subset sorted from them (not recorded which). These receptors originate from an adult woman who had mild COVID-19 (a few samples of this study predate the infection). Cell type and time point are not known. CDR3s include the opening cysteine and the closing phenylalanine or tryptophan.

TRBV6-5	TRBJ1-3	CASSYKQNFKPGNTIYF
TRBV30	TRBJ2-1	CAWGLAAYNEQFF
TRBV29-1	TRBJ1-2	CSVTLVGAGYTF
TRBV6-2/TRBV6-3	TRBJ2-3	CASSYSSRDLTDTQYF
TRBV7-8	TRBJ2-7	CASSLGGGASYEQYF
TRBV7-9	TRBJ2-7	CASSLASAGGGYEQYF
TRBV12-3/TRBV12-4	TRBJ1-4	CASSFRRGSEKLFF
TRBV2	TRBJ2-3	CASRSGGDTDTQYF
TRBV6-5	TRBJ2-2	CATGGPSTGELFF
TRBV29-1	TRBJ2-1	CSGKGGLSYNEQFF
TRBV6-2/TRBV6-3	TRBJ1-5	CASSVTGEAQPQHF